This T cell receptor beta chain was recorded in a study of T cell responses to AZD1222 COVID-19 vaccine. Study-level results: The donors showed a predominance of white British ancestry and of females, with possible underestimation of clonal diversity. Scientists sampled the repertoires only once the peak T cell response had passed. Variant regions that are unmutated are reportedly the target of nearly half of spike-specific TCRs.

This clone has just one count. Its target is unknown. V lost 5 bases and J lost 0; bases outside the gene matches: 8. This CDR3 spans 18 amino acids. CDR1 is LNHDA and CDR2 is SQIVND in the germline V gene (reference sequence). Sequencing used immunoSEQ multiplex PCR; TCRdb keeps in-frame clones, though not all of them. The sample has approximately 110,000 clones; 80% to 90% are singletons. Source: peripheral blood, taken on day 0 of AZD1222 vaccination. The J gene is TRBJ2-4, the V gene TRBV19, with 12 nucleotides matching TRBD2. This receptor was taken from an adult in good health. CDR3 coding DNA: TGTGCCAGTAGTCCGGGACTAGCGGGTTTCTTAGCCAAAAACATTCAGTACTTC. The encoded protein is CASSPGLAGFLAKNIQYF. Full variable domain (rest looked up from reference TRBV19 and TRBJ2-4): DGGITQSPKYLFRKEGQNVTLSCEQNLNHDAMYWYRQDPGQGLRLIYYSQIVNDFQKGDIAEGYSVSREKKESFPLTVTSAQKNPTAFYLCASSPGLAGFLAKNIQYFGAGTRLSVL.